A single sample is the source of the 17 T cell receptor beta chains below, sequenced in a study of T cell responses to AZD1222 COVID-19 vaccine. Using immunoSEQ multiplex PCR, the repertoire was profiled, and TCRdb retains in-frame clones only, with some absent. The sample contains about 140,000 clones, roughly 92% of which appear only once. The sequencing used peripheral blood, collected on day 0 of AZD1222 vaccination. The origin of the receptors is an adult in good health.

The chain carries TRBV5-1 and TRBJ1-1; D possibly corresponds to TRBD1 (5 bases). The germline CDR1 and CDR2 sequences are SGHRS and YFSETQ. CDR3 length: 15 residues. V lost 0 bases to trimming and J lost 3 bases, with 12 bases between them. The chain's CDR3 is CASSLAPEGYTEAFF. The CDR3 DNA follows: TGCGCCAGCAGCTTGGCCCCCGAGGGGTACACTGAAGCTTTCTTT. Full variable domain (outside the CDR3, taken from reference TRBV5-1 and TRBJ1-1): KAGVTQTPRYLIKTRGQQVTLSCSPISGHRSVSWYQQTPGQGLQFLFEYFSETQRNKGNFPGRFSGRQFSNSRSEMNVSTLELGDSALYLCASSLAPEGYTEAFFGQGTRLTVV.

This chain connects TRBV5-1 to TRBJ1-1; the D is unclear. Looked up from germline, CDR1 is SGHRS and CDR2 is YFSETQ. This CDR3 region has 16 residues. With 2 bases removed from V and 0 bases from J, the gap between germline ends came to 14 bases. Here the CDR3 reads CASSLLTAYMNTEAFF. Written as DNA, the CDR3 is TGCGCCAGCAGCTTACTTACCGCATACATGAACACTGAAGCTTTCTTT.

In this sample, this clone turned up once. CDR3 sequence (DNA): TGTGCCAACAGCGCAGGGGGTTGGCAGCCCCAGCATTTT. As protein: CANSAGGWQPQHF. The chain has TRBV2 and TRBJ1-5, with TRBD1 identical over 7 bases. The length of the CDR3 is 13 residues. CDR1 is SNHLY and CDR2 is FYNNEI in the germline V gene. The J segment lost 7 bases and the V segment lost 10 bases, leaving 10 bases of the junction unmatched.

The chain links TRBV2 to TRBJ1-2; a weak D match, TRBD1 (5 bases). The germline V and J ends were trimmed by 5 bases and 4 bases, with 17 bases remaining between them. This CDR3 has 15 amino acids. Germline V gene sequence: CDR1 SNHLY, CDR2 FYNNEI. In DNA form, the CDR3 reads TGTGCCAGCAGTCTCAGCTGGGGGGTACGCTATGGCTACACCTTC. This gives the protein CASSLSWGVRYGYTF.

V gene TRBV27 combines with J gene TRBJ2-7; 15 bases match TRBD2. Looked up from germline, CDR1 is MNHEY and CDR2 is SMNVEV (reference sequence). Germline trimming cut 5 bases from V and 7 bases from J; bases unmatched to any gene: 6. CDR3 length equals 15 residues. CDR3 DNA sequence: TGTGCCAGCAGTAGAGGACTAGCGGGAGGGCGGGAGCAGTACTTC. Its translation: CASSRGLAGGREQYF.

With respect to this clone: The same CDR3 also results from other DNA sequences found in this sample. The genes are TRBV5-1 and TRBJ1-3, with unresolved D. CDR1 and CDR2 from the germline V gene are SGHRS and YFSETQ. Trimming removed 0 bases at V and 0 bases at J, with 4 bases between. The CDR3 totals 14 residues. The CDR3 spells CASSLGDSGNTIYF. CDR3 in DNA: TGCGCCAGCAGCTTGGGAGACTCTGGAAACACCATATATTTT.

The chain recombines TRBV18 with TRBJ2-1, with 9 bases identical to TRBD2. The CDR3 runs 15 residues. The ends lost 1 base at V and 6 bases at J; junction bases unmatched: 4. CDR1 is KGHSH, CDR2 LQKENI, per germline. This chain's CDR3 is CASSPLAGVSNEQFF. CDR3 nucleotide sequence: TGTGCCAGCTCACCACTAGCGGGGGTTAGCAATGAGCAGTTCTTC.

This chain uses TRBV2 with TRBJ1-4; TRBD1 is a possible D gene (5 bases). The CDR3 totals 15 residues. Germline assignment: CDR1 SNHLY and CDR2 FYNNEI. V lost 7 bases, J lost 8 bases, and 20 bases lay in between. In DNA form, the CDR3 reads TGTGCCAGCATGAGAGCCTCCGGTGGGGGAGAAAAACTGTTTTTT. Its protein product is CASMRASGGGEKLFF. The variable domain in full, completed from reference TRBV2 and TRBJ1-4, reads EPEVTQTPSHQVTQMGQEVILRCVPISNHLYFYWYRQILGQKVEFLVSFYNNEISEKSEIFDDQFSVERPDGSNFTLKIRSTKLEDSAMYFCASMRASGGGEKLFFGSGTQLSVL.

The gene calls are TRBV4-1 and TRBJ2-3; 8 nucleotides align to TRBD2. This CDR3 has 16 residues. Losses at the gene ends were 4 bases for V and 5 bases for J; bases not matched to a gene: 11. Per germline, CDR1 MGHRA and CDR2 YSYEKL. The CDR3 nucleotides are TGCGCCAGCAGCCTACAAGGGACTAGGGGCTTAGATACGCAGTATTTT. It specifies CASSLQGTRGLDTQYF.

The V call is TRBV6-5, the J call TRBJ2-7, with 9 bases matching TRBD2. Germline CDR1 MNHEY, CDR2 SVGAGI. The CDR3 consists of 14 residues. V shed 6 bases, J shed 5 bases, and the junction held 8 bases outside the gene matches. CDR3 sequence: CASRLAGPLDEQYF. DNA for the CDR3: TGTGCCAGCAGGCTAGCGGGACCTCTCGACGAGCAGTACTTC.

This chain uses TRBV5-1 with TRBJ1-3; D possibly corresponds to TRBD1 (5 bases). Looked up from germline, CDR1 is SGHRS and CDR2 is YFSETQ. Trimming stripped 2 bases from V and 2 bases from J, with 11 bases between. The CDR3 is made up of 15 amino acids. As DNA, the CDR3 is TGCGCCAGCAGCTTCTTGGGGGTTACTGGAAACACCATATATTTT. Translated, it gives CASSFLGVTGNTIYF.

The table lists this clone with a count of one. V gene TRBV18 combines with J gene TRBJ2-2, with D perhaps assigned TRBD1 or TRBD2 (6 bases each). The CDR3 is 19 residues long. V lost 6 bases and J lost 5, with 28 bases in between. The germline V gene has CDR1 KGHSH and CDR2 LQKENI. CDR3: CASSPEGGASWLPTGELFF. The CDR3, as DNA: TGTGCCAGCTCCCCCGAGGGGGGCGCCTCATGGTTACCAACCGGGGAGCTGTTTTTT.

This rearrangement joins TRBV5-4 to TRBJ2-2; D remains ambiguous. The CDR3 is 16 residues long. The germline gives CDR1 SGHNT, CDR2 YYREEE (reference sequence). Trimming left V 5 bases short and J 3 bases short, with 17 bases between. CDR3: CASSLGSFWDTGELFF. The DNA of the CDR3 is TGTGCCAGCAGTCTAGGGTCCTTCTGGGACACCGGGGAGCTGTTTTTT.

J is TRBJ2-3 and V is TRBV15, with 7 positions matching TRBD2. V trimming: 5 bases; J trimming: 0 bases; junction bases outside the gene matches: 5. Germline V gene sequence: CDR1 LNHNV, CDR2 YYDKDF (reference sequence). CDR3 size: 15 residues. As DNA, the CDR3 is TGTGCCACCAGCCGGGACTACTCTAGCACAGATACGCAGTATTTT. This sequence encodes CATSRDYSSTDTQYF.

The rearrangement uses TRBV27 and TRBJ1-4; 10 bases are shared with TRBD1. V shed 9 bases, J shed 8 bases, and the junction held 21 bases outside the gene matches. CDR3 length: 18 residues. Germline V gene sequence: CDR1 MNHEY, CDR2 SMNVEV (reference sequence). DNA for the CDR3: TGTGCCAGGCCCCACTCCGGGACAGGGGCCACCGGATGCGAAAAACTGTTTTTT. This translates into CARPHSGTGATGCEKLFF.

The chain is built from TRBV6-1 and TRBJ1-2; 7 nucleotides agree with TRBD1. Per the germline V gene, CDR1 is MNHNS and CDR2 is SASEGT. V dropped 3 bases and J dropped 2; count of bases not matched to a gene: 6. The CDR3 consists of 15 residues. In DNA form, the CDR3 reads TGTGCCAGCAGTGAGCTGATGACAGGGAACTATGGCTACACCTTC. Translation: CASSELMTGNYGYTF.

This rearrangement joins TRBV2 to TRBJ2-5, with TRBD2 identical over 14 bases. The V segment lost 4 bases and the J segment 2 bases; nucleotides outside the gene matches: 12. Germline V lookup: CDR1 SNHLY, CDR2 FYNNEI. This CDR3 contains 19 residues. The CDR3 DNA is TGTGCCAGCAGTGGTGGCCCGACTAGCGGGAGGGCTAAACAAGAGACCCAGTACTTC. Translation: CASSGGPTSGRAKQETQYF.